This T cell receptor beta chain was captured in a study of shared clonotypes between healthy human individuals. Overall study results and limits: Non-shared clonotypes had lower generation probabilities than those shared by all four donors. The authors expected sequencing depth to affect clonotype sharing among donors.

Across several immunoSEQ plates, the genomic DNA of each subset was split evenly. Generated by immunoSEQ multiplex PCR, the TCRdb table keeps only in-frame clones and is missing some. Of 2 million to 2.5 million clones listed, 90% to 96% are singletons. Remarks on this clone: The antigen is unknown.

This CDR3 region has 14 residues. Germline CDR1 ENHRY, CDR2 SYGVKD. V was clipped by 11 bases and J by 3 bases; unmatched bases: 6. Material: naive CD4+ T cells sorted from blood. The subset was: CD45RA+ positively selected. This clonotype was sampled from a young man in good health. V gene TRBV10-3 combines with J gene TRBJ2-2; 10 bases are shared with TRBD1. This CDR3 reads CAAAGTGDTGELFF. CDR3 in DNA: TGTGCCGCTGCCGGGACAGGGGACACCGGGGAGCTGTTTTTT.